This T cell receptor (beta chain) was sequenced during a study of identical twins. The CDR3 is made up of 18 amino acids. V dropped 1 base and J dropped 6; count of bases not matched to a gene: 8. Germline lookup yields CDR1 MGHRA and CDR2 YSYEKL. TCRdb re-analysed the 5' RACE reads in MiXCR, keeping a single row per CDR3 protein. The sample consists of approximately 550,000 distinct CDR3 sequences, about a fifth of them appearing once. This clonotype was seen a handful of times. These same records also appear under a second study, on yellow fever vaccine responses in identical twins.

The gene calls are TRBV4-1 and TRBJ2-4; 14 bases fit TRBD2. The receptor was derived from a woman aged 18-29 years in good health. Sequencing was done on a sample of CD4+ T cells sorted from blood. CDR3 sequence (DNA): TGCGCCAGCAGCCAAGGACTAGCGGGAGGGGATGTCGGAAACATTCAGTACTTC. It codes for CASSQGLAGGDVGNIQYF.